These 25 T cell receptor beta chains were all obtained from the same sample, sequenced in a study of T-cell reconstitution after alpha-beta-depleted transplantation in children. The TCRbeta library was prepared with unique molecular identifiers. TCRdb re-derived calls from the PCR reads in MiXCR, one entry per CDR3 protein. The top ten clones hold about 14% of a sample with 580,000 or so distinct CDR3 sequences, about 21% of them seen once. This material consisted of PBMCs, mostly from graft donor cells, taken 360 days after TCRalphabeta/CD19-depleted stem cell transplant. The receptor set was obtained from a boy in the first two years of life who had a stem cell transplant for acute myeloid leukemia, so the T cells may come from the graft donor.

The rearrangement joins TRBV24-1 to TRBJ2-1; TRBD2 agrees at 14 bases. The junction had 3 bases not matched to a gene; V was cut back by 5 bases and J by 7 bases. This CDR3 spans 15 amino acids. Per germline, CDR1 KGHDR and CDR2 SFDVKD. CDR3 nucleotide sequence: TGTGCCACCAGTGCTGGGACTAGCGGGGGAAATGAGCAGTTCTTC. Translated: CATSAGTSGGNEQFF.

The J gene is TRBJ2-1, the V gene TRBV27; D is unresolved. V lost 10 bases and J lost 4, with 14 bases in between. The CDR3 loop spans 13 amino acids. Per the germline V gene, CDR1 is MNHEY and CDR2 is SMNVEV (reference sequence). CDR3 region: CATRHLPYNEQFF. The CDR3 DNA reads TGTGCCACCCGGCACCTGCCTTACAATGAGCAGTTCTTC.

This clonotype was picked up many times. DNA of the CDR3: TGTGCCAGCAGCCATTCAGCGGAGGGTCAATACAATGAGCAGTTCTTC. This sequence encodes CASSHSAEGQYNEQFF. V gene TRBV4-2 combines with J gene TRBJ2-1; the D gene is possibly TRBD2 (6 bases). With 3 bases removed from V and 4 bases from J, the gap between germline ends came to 16 bases. CDR1 and CDR2 (germline): LGHNA, YNFKEQ. The CDR3 covers 16 residues.

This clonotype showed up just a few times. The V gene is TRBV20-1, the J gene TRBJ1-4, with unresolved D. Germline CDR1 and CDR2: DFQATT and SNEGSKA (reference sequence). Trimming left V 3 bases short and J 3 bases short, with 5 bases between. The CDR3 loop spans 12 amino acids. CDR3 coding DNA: TGCAGTGCTAGTACCGCTAATGAAAAACTGTTTTTT. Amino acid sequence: CSASTANEKLFF.

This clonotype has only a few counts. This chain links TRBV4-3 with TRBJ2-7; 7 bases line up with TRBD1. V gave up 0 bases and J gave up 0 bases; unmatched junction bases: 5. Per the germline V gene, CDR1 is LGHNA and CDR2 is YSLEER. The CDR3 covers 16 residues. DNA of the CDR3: TGCGCCAGCAGCCAAGATCTCGCAGGGGGCTCCTACGAGCAGTACTTC. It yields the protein CASSQDLAGGSYEQYF.

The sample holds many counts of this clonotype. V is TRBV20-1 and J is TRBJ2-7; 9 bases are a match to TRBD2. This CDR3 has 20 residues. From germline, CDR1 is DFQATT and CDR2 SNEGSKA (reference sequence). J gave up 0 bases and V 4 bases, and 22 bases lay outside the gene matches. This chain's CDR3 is CSATPGKPRRRGGTSYEQYF. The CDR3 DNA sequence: TGCAGTGCTACTCCCGGGAAGCCAAGAAGGCGGGGGGGAACCTCCTACGAGCAGTACTTC.

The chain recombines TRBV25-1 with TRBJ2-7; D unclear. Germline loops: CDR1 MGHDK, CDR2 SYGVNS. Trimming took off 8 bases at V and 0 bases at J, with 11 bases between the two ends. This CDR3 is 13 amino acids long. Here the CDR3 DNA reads TGTGCCAGCGTAGGGATATTCTCCTACGAGCAGTACTTC. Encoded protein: CASVGIFSYEQYF.

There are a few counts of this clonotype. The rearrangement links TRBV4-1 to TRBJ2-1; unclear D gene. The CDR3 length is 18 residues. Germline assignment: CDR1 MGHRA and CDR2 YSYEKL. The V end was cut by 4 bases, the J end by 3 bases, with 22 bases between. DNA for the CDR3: TGCGCCAGCAGCCTCCTAGACGGGTTGGCGGCCAACTACAATGAGCAGTTCTTC. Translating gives CASSLLDGLAANYNEQFF.

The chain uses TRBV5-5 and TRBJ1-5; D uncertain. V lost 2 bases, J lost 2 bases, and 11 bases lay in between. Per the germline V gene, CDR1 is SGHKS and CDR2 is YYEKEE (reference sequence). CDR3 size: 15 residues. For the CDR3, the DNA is TGTGCCAGCAGCTTCGGGGAGGTTGGCAATCAGCCCCAGCATTTT. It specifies CASSFGEVGNQPQHF.

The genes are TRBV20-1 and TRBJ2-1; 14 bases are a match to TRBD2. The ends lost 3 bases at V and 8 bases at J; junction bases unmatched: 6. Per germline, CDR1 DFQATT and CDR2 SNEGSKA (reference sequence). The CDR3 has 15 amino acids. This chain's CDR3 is CSARATSGGAHEQFF. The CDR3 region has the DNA TGCAGTGCTAGGGCGACTAGCGGGGGGGCCCATGAGCAGTTCTTC.

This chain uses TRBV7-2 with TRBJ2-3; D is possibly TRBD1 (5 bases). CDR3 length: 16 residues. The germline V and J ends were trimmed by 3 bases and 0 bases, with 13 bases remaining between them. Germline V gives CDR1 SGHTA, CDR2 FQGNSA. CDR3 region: CASSFPQVASTDTQYF. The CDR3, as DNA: TGTGCCAGCAGCTTCCCACAGGTTGCGAGCACAGATACGCAGTATTTT.

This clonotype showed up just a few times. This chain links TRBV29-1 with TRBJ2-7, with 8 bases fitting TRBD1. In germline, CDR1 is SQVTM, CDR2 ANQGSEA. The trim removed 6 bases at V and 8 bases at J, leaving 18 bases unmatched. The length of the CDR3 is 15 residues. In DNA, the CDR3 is TGCAGCGTGATGACCCAGGGGGCCATAGGGGACAAGCAGTACTTC. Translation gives CSVMTQGAIGDKQYF.

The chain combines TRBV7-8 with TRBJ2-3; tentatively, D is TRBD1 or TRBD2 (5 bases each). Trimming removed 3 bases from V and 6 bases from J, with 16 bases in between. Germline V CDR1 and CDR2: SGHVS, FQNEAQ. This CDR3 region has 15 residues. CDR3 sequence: CASSLGYGTHDTQYF. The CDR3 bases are TGTGCCAGCAGCTTGGGGTATGGGACGCACGATACGCAGTATTTT.

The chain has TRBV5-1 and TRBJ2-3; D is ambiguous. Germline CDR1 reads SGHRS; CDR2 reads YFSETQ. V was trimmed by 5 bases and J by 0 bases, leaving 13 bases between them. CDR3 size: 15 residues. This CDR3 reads CASSFGIPSTDTQYF. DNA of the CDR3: TGCGCCAGCAGTTTCGGCATTCCTAGCACAGATACGCAGTATTTT.

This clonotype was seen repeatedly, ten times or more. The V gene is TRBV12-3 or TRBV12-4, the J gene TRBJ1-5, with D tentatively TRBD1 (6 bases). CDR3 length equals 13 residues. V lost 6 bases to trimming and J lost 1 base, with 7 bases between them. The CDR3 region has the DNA TGTGCCAGCAGCGGGACAAGCAATCAGCCCCAGCATTTT. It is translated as CASSGTSNQPQHF.

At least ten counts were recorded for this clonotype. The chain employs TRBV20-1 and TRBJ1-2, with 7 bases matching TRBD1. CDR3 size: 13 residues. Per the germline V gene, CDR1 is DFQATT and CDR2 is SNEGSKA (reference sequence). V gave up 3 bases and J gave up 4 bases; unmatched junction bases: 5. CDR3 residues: CSARGTEVYGYTF. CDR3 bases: TGCAGTGCTAGGGGGACAGAGGTCTATGGCTACACCTTC.

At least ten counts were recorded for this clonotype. The CDR3 spells CASSLGGSSEQFF. The CDR3 region has the DNA TGTGCCAGCAGTTTGGGGGGGAGTTCGGAGCAGTTCTTC. The J gene is TRBJ2-1, the V gene TRBV28; 7 positions agree with TRBD2. Germline V gene data show CDR1 as MDHEN and CDR2 as SYDVKM. There are 13 residues in the CDR3. J gave up 10 bases and V 3 bases, and 6 bases lay outside the gene matches.

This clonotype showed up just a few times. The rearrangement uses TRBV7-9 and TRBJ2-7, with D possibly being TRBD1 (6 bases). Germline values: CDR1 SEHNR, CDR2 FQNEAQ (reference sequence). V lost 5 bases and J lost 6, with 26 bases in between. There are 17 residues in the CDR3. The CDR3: CASSATPSGQHLTEQYF. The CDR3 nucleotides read TGTGCCAGCAGCGCTACCCCTTCGGGACAACACTTAACCGAGCAGTACTTC. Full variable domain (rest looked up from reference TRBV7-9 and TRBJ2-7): DTGVSQNPRHKITKRGQNVTFRCDPISEHNRLYWYRQTLGQGPEFLTYFQNEAQLEKSRLLSDRFSAERPKGSFSTLEIQRTEQGDSAMYLCASSATPSGQHLTEQYFGPGTRLTVT.

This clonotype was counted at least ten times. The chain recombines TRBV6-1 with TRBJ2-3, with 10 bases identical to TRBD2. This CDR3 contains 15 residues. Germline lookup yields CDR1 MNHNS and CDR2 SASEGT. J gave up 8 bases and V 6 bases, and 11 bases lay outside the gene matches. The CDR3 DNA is TGTGCCAGCAGCCGCCTAGCGGGGGTTATCGGTACGCAGTATTTT. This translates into CASSRLAGVIGTQYF.

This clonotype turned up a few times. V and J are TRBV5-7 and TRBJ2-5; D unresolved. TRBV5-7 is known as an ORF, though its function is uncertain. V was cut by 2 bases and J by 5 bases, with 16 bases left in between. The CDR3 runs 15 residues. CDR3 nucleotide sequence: TGTGCCAGCAGCTTCACTGGCGTTCAAATGGAGACCCAGTACTTC. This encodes CASSFTGVQMETQYF.

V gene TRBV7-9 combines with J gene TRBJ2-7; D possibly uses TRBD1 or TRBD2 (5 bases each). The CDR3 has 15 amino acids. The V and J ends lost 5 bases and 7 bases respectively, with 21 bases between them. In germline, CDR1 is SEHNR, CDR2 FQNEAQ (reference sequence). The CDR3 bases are TGTGCCAGCAGCCGACTCTGGGGGATAGGGCCTGAGCAGTACTTC. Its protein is CASSRLWGIGPEQYF.

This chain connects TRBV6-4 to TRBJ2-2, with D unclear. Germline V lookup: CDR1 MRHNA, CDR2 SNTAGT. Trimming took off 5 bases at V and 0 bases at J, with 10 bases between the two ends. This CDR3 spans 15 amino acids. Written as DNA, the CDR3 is TGTGCCAGCAGTAAAGAACCATCGAACACCGGGGAGCTGTTTTTT. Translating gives CASSKEPSNTGELFF.

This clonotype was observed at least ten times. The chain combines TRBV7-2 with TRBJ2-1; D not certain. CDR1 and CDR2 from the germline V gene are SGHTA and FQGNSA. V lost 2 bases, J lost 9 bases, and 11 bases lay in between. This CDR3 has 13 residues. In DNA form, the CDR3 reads TGTGCCAGCAGCTTACACCCCTACGGTGAGCAGTTCTTC. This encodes CASSLHPYGEQFF.

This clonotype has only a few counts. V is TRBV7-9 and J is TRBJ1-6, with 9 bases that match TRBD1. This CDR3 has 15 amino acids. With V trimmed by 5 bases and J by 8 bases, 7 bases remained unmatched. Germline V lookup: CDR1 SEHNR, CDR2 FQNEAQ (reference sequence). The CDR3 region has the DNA TGTGCCAGCAGCCACGCCGGGACAGGGCATTCACCCCTCCACTTT. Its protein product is CASSHAGTGHSPLHF.

CDR3 nucleotides: TGCAGTGCTAGCTCCGTTTTTTCCTACGAGCAGTACGTC. Protein product: CSASSVFSYEQYV. The rearrangement joins TRBV20-1 to TRBJ2-7; D gene unclear. V lost 3 bases and J 1 base, leaving 10 bases between the germline ends. Germline CDR1 is DFQATT and CDR2 is SNEGSKA (reference sequence). This CDR3 has 13 residues.